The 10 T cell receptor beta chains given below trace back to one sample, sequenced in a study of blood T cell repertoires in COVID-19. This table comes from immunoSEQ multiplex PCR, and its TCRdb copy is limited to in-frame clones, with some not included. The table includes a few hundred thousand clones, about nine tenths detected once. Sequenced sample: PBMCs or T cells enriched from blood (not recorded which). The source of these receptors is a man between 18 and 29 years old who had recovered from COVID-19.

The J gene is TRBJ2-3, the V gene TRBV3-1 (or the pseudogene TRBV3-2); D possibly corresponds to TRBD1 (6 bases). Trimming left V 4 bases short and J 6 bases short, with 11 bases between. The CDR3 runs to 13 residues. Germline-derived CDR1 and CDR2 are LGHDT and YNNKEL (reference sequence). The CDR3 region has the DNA TGTGCCAGCAGCCCTGGACAGATGGATACGCAGTATTTT. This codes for CASSPGQMDTQYF.

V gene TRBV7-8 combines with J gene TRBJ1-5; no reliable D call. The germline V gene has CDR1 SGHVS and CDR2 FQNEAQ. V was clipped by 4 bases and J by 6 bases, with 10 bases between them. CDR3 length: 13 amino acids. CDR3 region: CASSSLAGQPQHF. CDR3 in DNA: TGTGCCAGCAGCTCCCTAGCAGGTCAGCCCCAGCATTTT.

For the CDR3, the DNA is TGTGCCAGCAGCGGGACAGGGGCCCTTAGGGGCACCGGGGAGCTGTTTTTT. It codes for CASSGTGALRGTGELFF. This chain links TRBV6-2 or TRBV6-3 with TRBJ2-2; TRBD1 agrees at 10 bases. The CDR3 is made up of 17 amino acids. Germline V gene lookup returns CDR1 MNHEY and CDR2 SVGEGT. The trim removed 6 bases at V and 4 bases at J, leaving 11 bases unmatched.

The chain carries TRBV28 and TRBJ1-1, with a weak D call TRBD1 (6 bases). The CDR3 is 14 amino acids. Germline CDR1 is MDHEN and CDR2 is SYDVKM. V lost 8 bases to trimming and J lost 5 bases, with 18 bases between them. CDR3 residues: CASSPPTGLTEAFF. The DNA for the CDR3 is TGTGCCAGCTCCCCCCCCACAGGGTTAACTGAAGCTTTCTTT.

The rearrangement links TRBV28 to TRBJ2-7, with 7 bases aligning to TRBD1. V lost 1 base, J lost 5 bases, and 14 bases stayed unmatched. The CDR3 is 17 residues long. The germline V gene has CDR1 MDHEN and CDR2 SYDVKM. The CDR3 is CASSLSAASDRRNEQYF. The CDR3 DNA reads TGTGCCAGCAGTTTATCGGCCGCCTCGGACAGGAGGAACGAGCAGTACTTC.

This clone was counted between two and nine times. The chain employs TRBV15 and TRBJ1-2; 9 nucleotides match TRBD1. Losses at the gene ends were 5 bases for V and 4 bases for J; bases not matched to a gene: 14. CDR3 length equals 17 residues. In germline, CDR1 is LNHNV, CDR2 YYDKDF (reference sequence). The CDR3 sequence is CATSGLLGGTGIYGYTF. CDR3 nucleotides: TGTGCCACCAGCGGGCTACTGGGGGGGACAGGGATCTATGGCTACACCTTC.

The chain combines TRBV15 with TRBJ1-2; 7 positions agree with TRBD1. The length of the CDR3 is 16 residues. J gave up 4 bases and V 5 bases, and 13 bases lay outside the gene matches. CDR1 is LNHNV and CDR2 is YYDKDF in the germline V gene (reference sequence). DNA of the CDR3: TGTGCCACCAGCCGCGATAGACAGGGTAGAGTCTATGGCTACACCTTC. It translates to CATSRDRQGRVYGYTF.

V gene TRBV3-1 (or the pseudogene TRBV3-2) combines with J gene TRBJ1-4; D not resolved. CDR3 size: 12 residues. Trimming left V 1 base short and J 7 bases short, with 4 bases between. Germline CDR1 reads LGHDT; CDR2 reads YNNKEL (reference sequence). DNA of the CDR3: TGTGCCAGCAGCCAAGGTCTTGAAAAACTGTTTTTT. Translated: CASSQGLEKLFF.

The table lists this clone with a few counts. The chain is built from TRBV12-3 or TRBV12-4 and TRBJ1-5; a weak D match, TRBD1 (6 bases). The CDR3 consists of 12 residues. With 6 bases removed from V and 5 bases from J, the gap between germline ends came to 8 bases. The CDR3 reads CASRAGDQPQHF. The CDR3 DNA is TGTGCCAGCAGGGCAGGGGATCAGCCCCAGCATTTT.

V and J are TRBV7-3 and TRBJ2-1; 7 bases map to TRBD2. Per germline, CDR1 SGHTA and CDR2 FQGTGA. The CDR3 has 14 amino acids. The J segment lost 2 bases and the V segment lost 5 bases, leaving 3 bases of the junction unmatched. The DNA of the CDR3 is TGTGCCAGCAGCCCAGCGGGAACCTACAATGAGCAGTTCTTC. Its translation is CASSPAGTYNEQFF.